This T cell receptor beta chain was retrieved from a study of identical twins. CDR1 and CDR2 from the germline V gene are MDHEN and SYDVKM. The V end was cut by 2 bases, the J end by 2 bases, with 15 bases between. The CDR3 covers 16 residues. TCRdb re-called the 5' RACE reads with MiXCR, one entry per CDR3 protein. The sample lists around 250,000 distinct CDR3 sequences; 10% to 15% were seen once. These same records also appear under a second study, on yellow fever vaccine responses in identical twins.

The sample taken for sequencing was memory (CD45RO+) T cells sorted from blood. This clonotype originated in a woman between 18 and 29 years old in good health. The chain recombines TRBV28 with TRBJ2-5; D is ambiguous. CDR3 coding DNA: TGTGCCAGCAGTTTAACAACCCCCCGGGCGCAAGAGACCCAGTACTTC. Translating it yields CASSLTTPRAQETQYF.